The entry that follows covers one T cell receptor (beta chain) sequence. Its target is not known. Original analysis: There were no quality scores in the junction-only immunoSEQ sequences, so filtering differed. Some clones are missing from TCRdb's copy, which holds only in-frame ones; the method was immunoSEQ multiplex PCR. The V and J calls and clone size were taken over from that table, and D and trimming were inferred from the DNA. The table has about 640,000 clones, 60% to 80% seen once. These data belong to a study of shared clonotypes between healthy human individuals. The study, taken as a whole, reports: Non-shared clonotypes had lower generation probabilities than clonotypes shared by all four sorted-subset donors. A limitation of the genetic and exposure-history diversity represented arose from few donors. The study sampled only blood, and tissue repertoires likely differ.

The CDR3 spans 15 residues. The junction had 5 bases not matched to a gene; V was cut back by 0 bases and J by 4 bases. CDR1 SGHRS and CDR2 YFSETQ come from the germline V gene. The sample consisted of memory CD4+ T cells sorted from blood. This sample's subset: CD45RA-negative fraction. The source of this sequence is a woman aged 25 to 39 in good health. The J gene is TRBJ2-3, the V gene TRBV5-1; TRBD2 matches 7 bases. This CDR3 reads CASSLVGRGSDTQYF. CDR3 bases: TGCGCCAGCAGCTTGGTTGGGAGGGGATCAGATACGCAGTATTTT. Based on the CDR3 plus reference TRBV5-1 and TRBJ2-3, the full variable domain is KAGVTQTPRYLIKTRGQQVTLSCSPISGHRSVSWYQQTPGQGLQFLFEYFSETQRNKGNFPGRFSGRQFSNSRSEMNVSTLELGDSALYLCASSLVGRGSDTQYFGPGTRLTVL.